The clone carrying this TCR beta chain was seen many times. Its matching antigen is unknown. This record belongs to a study of Graves' ophthalmopathy and Graves' hyperthyroidism. Study results and caveats: Between ophthalmopathy and stable hyperthyroidism, a 13-signature model drew a separation with around 90% sensitivity and around 80% specificity. Most expanded thyroid clonotypes above 0.001 frequency also appeared in blood.

TCR beta CDR3 regions were amplified from RNA transcripts. HTBI-primed first-round RT-PCR preceded second-round multiplex PCR. TCRdb redid the calling of the multiplex PCR reads with MiXCR, one entry per CDR3 protein. The sample includes approximately 330,000 distinct CDR3 sequences, under 20% of them seen just once. The study excluded patients with other autoimmune diseases, uncontrolled infections, pregnancy or lactation. The germline gives CDR1 DFQATT, CDR2 SNEGSKA (reference sequence). The CDR3 covers 12 residues. Trimming removed 3 bases at V and 11 bases at J, with 11 bases between. The receptor comes from an adult man with Graves' ophthalmopathy. Sequenced material: peripheral blood. The V call is TRBV20-1, the J call TRBJ1-6; tentative D call: TRBD1 (5 bases). The CDR3 sequence is CSASSGDAPLHF. For the CDR3, the DNA is TGCAGTGCTAGTTCTGGGGACGCACCCCTCCACTTT.